This T cell receptor beta chain was sequenced during a study of beta chain features in type 1 diabetes. What was sequenced were expressed TCRB transcripts, since all of the isolated RNA had been reverse transcribed. Each sample of naive, central memory or regulatory T cells had, on average, about 3.57 million reads. Assay used: immunoSEQ multiplex PCR; TCRdb lists only in-frame clones, some missing. The top ten hold under 0.5% of the sample, which has about 150,000 clones, approximately 52% seen once. The CDR3 runs 14 residues. Germline values: CDR1 GTSNPN, CDR2 SVGIG (reference sequence). The junction had 4 bases not matched to a gene; V was cut back by 0 bases and J by 7 bases. The authors took one heparinised blood draw, averaging roughly 100 mL, from each donor. Purity exceeding 98% was reached by all sorted populations.

Sequencing was done on a sample of Tregs from blood. This TCR was sampled from a man younger than 30 in good health. The gene calls are TRBV30 and TRBJ2-1; 9 bases are a match to TRBD1. This CDR3 is CAWSVGTGLNEQFF. The CDR3 DNA is TGTGCCTGGAGTGTCGGGACAGGGTTGAATGAGCAGTTCTTC.